One T cell receptor beta chain is described in this entry. Its antigen remains unidentified. The record originates from a study of naive and memory T cell subsets. The CDR3 extends over 23 amino acids. V trimming: 0 bases; J trimming: 4 bases; junction bases outside the gene matches: 27. Both TRBC1 and TRBC2 were covered by a beta constant-region primer of two equimolar oligonucleotides. Nested alpha and beta constant-region primers with the SP2 primer drove four PCR rounds on ligated cDNA. TCRdb independently ran MiXCR on the UMI-ligation and nested PCR reads; one entry per CDR3 protein. This table holds 120,000 to 150,000 distinct CDR3 sequences, around 21% found once. Whole-study results and caveats: A few larger clonotypes appeared in naive repertoires, especially CD8, possibly memory cells re-expressing CD45RA.

The sample comprised naive CD8+ T cells from blood. This clonotype originated in a human donor in good health. The gene calls are TRBV12-3 or TRBV12-4 and TRBJ2-1; TRBD2 matches at 7 bases. The CDR3 reads CASSLARWDEAGKHTVLYNEQFF. In nucleotides, the CDR3 is TGTGCCAGCAGTTTAGCTCGTTGGGATGAAGCGGGGAAGCACACCGTACTTTACAATGAGCAGTTCTTC.